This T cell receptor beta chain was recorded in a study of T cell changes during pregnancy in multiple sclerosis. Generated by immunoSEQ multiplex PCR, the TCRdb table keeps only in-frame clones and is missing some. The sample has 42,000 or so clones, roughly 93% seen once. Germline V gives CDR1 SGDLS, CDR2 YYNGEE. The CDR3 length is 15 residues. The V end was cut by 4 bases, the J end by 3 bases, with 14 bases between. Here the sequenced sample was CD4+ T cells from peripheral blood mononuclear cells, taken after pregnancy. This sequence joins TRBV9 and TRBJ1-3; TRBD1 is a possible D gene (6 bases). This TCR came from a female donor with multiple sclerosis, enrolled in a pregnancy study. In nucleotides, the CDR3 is TGTGCCAGCAGCCCGAACGACAGGTATGGAAACACCATATATTTT. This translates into CASSPNDRYGNTIYF.